The T cell receptor (beta chain) under discussion was sequenced for a study of T cells after yellow fever vaccination. MiXCR, run by TCRdb on the 5' RACE reads, gives a single entry per CDR3 protein. The sample consists of under 550,000 distinct CDR3 sequences, just over 20% of them appearing once. The CDR3 totals 12 residues. Deletions cut 0 bases from V and 7 bases from J, with 4 bases between. The V gene's germline CDR1 is LGHNA and CDR2 YSLEER. This clonotype has a count of ten or more. The source material was PBMCs, sampled roughly 20 days after the first yellow fever vaccination. The source is a man aged 18 to 35 who received the YFV17D yellow fever vaccine. The chain joins TRBV4-3 to TRBJ2-1; D uncertain. CDR3 coding DNA: TGCGCCAGCAGCCAAGAGGGGAATGAGCAGTTCTTC. Residues: CASSQEGNEQFF.